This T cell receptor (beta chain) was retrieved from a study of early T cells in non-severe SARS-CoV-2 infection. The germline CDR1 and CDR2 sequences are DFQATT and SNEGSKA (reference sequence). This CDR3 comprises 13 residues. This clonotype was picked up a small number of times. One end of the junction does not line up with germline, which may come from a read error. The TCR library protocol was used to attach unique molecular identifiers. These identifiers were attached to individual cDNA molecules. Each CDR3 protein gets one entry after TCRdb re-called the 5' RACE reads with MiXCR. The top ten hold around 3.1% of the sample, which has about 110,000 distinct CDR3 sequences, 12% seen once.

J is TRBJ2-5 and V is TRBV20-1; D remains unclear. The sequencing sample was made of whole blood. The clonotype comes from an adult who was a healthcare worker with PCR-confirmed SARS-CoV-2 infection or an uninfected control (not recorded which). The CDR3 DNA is TGCAGTGCTAGTTTTGGCTCTCAAGGGACCCAGTACTTC. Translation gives CSASFGSQGTQYF.